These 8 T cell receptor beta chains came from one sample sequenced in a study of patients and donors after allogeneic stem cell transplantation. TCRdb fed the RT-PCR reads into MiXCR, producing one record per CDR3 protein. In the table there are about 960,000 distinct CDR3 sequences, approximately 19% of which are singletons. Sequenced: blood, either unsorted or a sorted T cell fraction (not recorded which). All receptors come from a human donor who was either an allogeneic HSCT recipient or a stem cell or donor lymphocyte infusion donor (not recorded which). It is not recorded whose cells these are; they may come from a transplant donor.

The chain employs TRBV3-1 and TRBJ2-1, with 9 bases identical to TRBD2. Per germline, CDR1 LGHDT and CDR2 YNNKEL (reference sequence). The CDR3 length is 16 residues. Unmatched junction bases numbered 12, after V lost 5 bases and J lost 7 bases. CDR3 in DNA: TGTGCCAGCAGCTTCGCTAGCGGGGCGGGATGGAATGAGCAGTTCTTC. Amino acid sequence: CASSFASGAGWNEQFF.

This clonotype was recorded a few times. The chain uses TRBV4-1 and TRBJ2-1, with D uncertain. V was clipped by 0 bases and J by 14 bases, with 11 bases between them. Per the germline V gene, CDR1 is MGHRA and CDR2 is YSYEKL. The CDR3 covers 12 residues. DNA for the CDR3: TGCGCCAGCAGCCAAGATGGGGTACGGAAGTTCTTC. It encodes CASSQDGVRKFF.

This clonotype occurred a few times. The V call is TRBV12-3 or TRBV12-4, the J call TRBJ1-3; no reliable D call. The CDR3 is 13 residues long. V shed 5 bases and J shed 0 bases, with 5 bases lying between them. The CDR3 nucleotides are TGTGCCAGCAGTCGCATCTCTGGAAACACCATATATTTT. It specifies CASSRISGNTIYF.

CDR3 loop: CASSSMGGDGYTF. CDR3 in DNA: TGTGCCAGCAGCTCCATGGGGGGAGATGGCTACACCTTC. The chain carries TRBV9 and TRBJ1-2; D is possibly TRBD1 (5 bases). The CDR3 length is 13 residues. Germline assignment: CDR1 SGDLS and CDR2 YYNGEE. V lost 4 bases, J lost 6 bases, and 13 bases lay in between.

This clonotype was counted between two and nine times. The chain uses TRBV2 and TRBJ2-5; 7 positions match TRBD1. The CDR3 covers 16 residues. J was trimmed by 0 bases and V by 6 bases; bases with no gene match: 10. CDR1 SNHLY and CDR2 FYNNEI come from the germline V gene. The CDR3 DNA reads TGTGCCAGCAGCGACAGGGTGCCCTACAACCAAGAGACCCAGTACTTC. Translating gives CASSDRVPYNQETQYF.

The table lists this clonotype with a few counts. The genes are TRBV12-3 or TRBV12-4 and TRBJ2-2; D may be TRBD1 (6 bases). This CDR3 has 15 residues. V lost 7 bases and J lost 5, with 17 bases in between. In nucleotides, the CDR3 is TGTGCCAGCATCCCAGGGGCGAGGGTAACCGGGGAGCTGTTTTTT. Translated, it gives CASIPGARVTGELFF.

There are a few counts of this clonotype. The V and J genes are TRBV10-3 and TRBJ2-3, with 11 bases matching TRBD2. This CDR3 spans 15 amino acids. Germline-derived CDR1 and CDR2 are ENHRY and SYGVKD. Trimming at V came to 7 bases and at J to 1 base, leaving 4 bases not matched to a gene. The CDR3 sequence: CAINLAGGGTDTQYF. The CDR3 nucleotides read TGTGCCATCAACCTAGCGGGAGGTGGCACAGATACGCAGTATTTT.

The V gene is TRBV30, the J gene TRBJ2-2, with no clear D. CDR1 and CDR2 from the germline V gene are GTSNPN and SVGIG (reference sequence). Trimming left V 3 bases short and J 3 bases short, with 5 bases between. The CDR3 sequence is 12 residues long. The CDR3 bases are TGTGCCTGGAGCTTTTACACCGGGGAGCTGTTTTTT. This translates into CAWSFYTGELFF.